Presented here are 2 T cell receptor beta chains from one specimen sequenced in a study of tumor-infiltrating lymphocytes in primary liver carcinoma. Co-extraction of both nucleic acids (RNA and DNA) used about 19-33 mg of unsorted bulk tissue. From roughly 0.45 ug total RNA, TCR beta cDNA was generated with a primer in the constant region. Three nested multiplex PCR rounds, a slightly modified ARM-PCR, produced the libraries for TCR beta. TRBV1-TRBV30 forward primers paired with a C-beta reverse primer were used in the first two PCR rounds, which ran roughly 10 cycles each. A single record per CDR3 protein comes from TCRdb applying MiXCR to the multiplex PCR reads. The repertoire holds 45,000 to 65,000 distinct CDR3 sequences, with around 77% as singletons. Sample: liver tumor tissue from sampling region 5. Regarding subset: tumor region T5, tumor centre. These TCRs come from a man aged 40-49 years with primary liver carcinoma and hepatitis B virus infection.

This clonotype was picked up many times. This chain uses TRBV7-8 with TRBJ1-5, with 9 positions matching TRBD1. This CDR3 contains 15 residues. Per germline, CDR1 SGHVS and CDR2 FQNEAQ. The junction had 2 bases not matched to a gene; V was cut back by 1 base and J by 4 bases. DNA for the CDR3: TGTGCCAGCAGCTTAGGGACAGGGGAGAATCAGCCCCAGCATTTT. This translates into CASSLGTGENQPQHF. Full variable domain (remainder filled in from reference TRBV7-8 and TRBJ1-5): GAGVSQSPRYKVAKRGQDVALRCDPISGHVSLFWYQQALGQGPEFLTYFQNEAQLDKSGLPSDRFFAERPEGSVSTLKIQRTQQEDSAVYLCASSLGTGENQPQHFGDGTRLSIL.

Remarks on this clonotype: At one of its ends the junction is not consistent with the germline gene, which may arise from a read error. CDR3 sequence: CVSNRQGIQQPQHF. The CDR3 DNA sequence: TGTGTCAGCAATAGACAGGGGATTCAACAGCCCCAGCATTTT. This chain links TRBV12-3 or TRBV12-4 with TRBJ1-5, with 8 bases that match TRBD1. CDR3 size: 14 residues.